This T cell receptor beta chain was identified during a study of T cells after yellow fever vaccination. TCRdb itself ran the 5' RACE reads through MiXCR, one entry per CDR3 protein. This sample carries a few hundred thousand distinct CDR3 sequences, roughly 4.3% of them seen once, and the ten largest clones take roughly 25%. In this sample, this clonotype turned up a few times. This CDR3 comprises 16 residues. Germline CDR1 is SGHRS and CDR2 is YFSETQ. V was clipped by 0 bases and J by 4 bases, with 14 bases between them. The material was PBMCs, obtained 5 days after the yellow fever booster vaccination. The chain joins TRBV5-1 to TRBJ1-3, with D perhaps matching TRBD1 (6 bases). The clonotype comes from a young man who received the YFV17D yellow fever vaccine. CDR3: CASSLAGTSRGNTIYF. The CDR3, as DNA: TGCGCCAGCAGCTTGGCCGGGACAAGCCGAGGAAACACCATATATTTT.